These 17 T cell receptor beta chains were all obtained from the same sample, sequenced in a study. TCRdb processed the RT-PCR reads anew with MiXCR; each CDR3 protein has one entry. The sample lists more than 550,000 distinct CDR3 sequences; 14% were seen once. Sequences were obtained from memory CD4+ T cells from blood. The receptors here all came from a female donor in good health, serving as a healthy control.

This rearrangement joins TRBV20-1 to TRBJ2-3, with TRBD2 identical over 7 bases. CDR1 DFQATT and CDR2 SNEGSKA come from the germline V gene (reference sequence). With 2 bases clipped from V and 2 bases from J, the junction kept 13 bases outside the gene matches. The CDR3 has 17 residues. CDR3 loop: CSARKWKRSGITDTQYF. CDR3 bases: TGCAGTGCTAGAAAATGGAAACGGAGCGGGATCACAGATACGCAGTATTTT.

This clonotype was observed at least ten times. The rearrangement joins TRBV4-2 to TRBJ1-5, with 7 bases that match TRBD1. The CDR3 loop spans 16 amino acids. Germline CDR1 is LGHNA and CDR2 is YNFKEQ. The V and J ends lost 3 bases and 0 bases, in that order; junction bases with no gene match: 5. CDR3 amino acids: CASSQLTGNSNQPQHF. CDR3 DNA: TGTGCCAGCAGCCAGCTGACAGGGAATAGCAATCAGCCCCAGCATTTT.

The sample holds many counts of this clonotype. V gene TRBV5-1 combines with J gene TRBJ2-5; 7 bases map to TRBD2. CDR3 size: 15 residues. The ends lost 5 bases at V and 2 bases at J; junction bases unmatched: 9. Germline values: CDR1 SGHRS, CDR2 YFSETQ. CDR3 protein: CASSDLGEGQETQYF. The CDR3, as DNA: TGCGCCAGCAGTGACTTAGGGGAGGGACAAGAGACCCAGTACTTC.

This clonotype was counted many times. The chain recombines TRBV10-3 with TRBJ1-2, with a tentative D call TRBD1 (6 bases). The CDR3 covers 16 residues. The germline CDR1 and CDR2 sequences are ENHRY and SYGVKD. Deletions cut 3 bases from V and 2 bases from J, with 16 bases between. The CDR3 protein is CAISERLQGRNYGYTF. CDR3 DNA: TGTGCCATCAGTGAACGCCTCCAGGGGAGGAACTATGGCTACACCTTC.

In its sample, this clonotype was seen a few times. V is TRBV7-2 and J is TRBJ2-7, with TRBD2 identical over 8 bases. Trimming cost V 1 base and J 1 base; bases outside gene matches: 3. The CDR3 has 15 amino acids. Germline loops: CDR1 SGHTA, CDR2 FQGNSA. The CDR3, as DNA: TGTGCCAGCAGCTTAGGGCGGGAGGAGTCCTACGAGCAGTACTTC. Its protein is CASSLGREESYEQYF. Looking up the rest from reference TRBV7-2 and TRBJ2-7 gives the full variable domain: GAGVSQSPSNKVTEKGKDVELRCDPISGHTALYWYRQSLGQGLEFLIYFQGNSAPDKSGLPSDRFSAERTGGSVSTLTIQRTQQEDSAVYLCASSLGREESYEQYFGPGTRLTVT.

This clonotype was seen repeatedly, ten times or more. The rearrangement joins TRBV20-1 to TRBJ1-1; no clear D. This CDR3 spans 12 amino acids. Trimming took 0 bases from V and 10 from J, leaving 12 bases between them. Germline CDR1 reads DFQATT; CDR2 reads SNEGSKA (reference sequence). This chain's CDR3 is CSARDGTFTAFF. The CDR3 bases are TGCAGTGCTAGAGACGGCACCTTCACAGCTTTCTTT.

The sample holds a few counts of this clonotype. CDR3 sequence reads: CASSQEGSGRRGETQYF. CDR3 nucleotide sequence: TGTGCCAGCAGCCAAGAGGGTAGCGGGAGGCGGGGGGAGACCCAGTACTTC. The chain carries TRBV3-1 and TRBJ2-5, with 10 bases identical to TRBD2. The CDR3 spans 17 residues. Germline V gene sequence: CDR1 LGHDT, CDR2 YNNKEL (reference sequence). V gave up 0 bases and J gave up 5 bases; unmatched junction bases: 9.

This clonotype occurred a few times. The CDR3 bases are TGTGCCAGCTCACCGTGGGGAAGTAAAGCTGAAGCTTTCTTT. Translated: CASSPWGSKAEAFF. The rearrangement uses TRBV18 and TRBJ1-1; D unresolved. The germline V gene encodes CDR1 KGHSH and CDR2 LQKENI. There are 14 residues in the CDR3. The ends were cut back, 3 bases at V and 6 bases at J, with 14 bases in the middle.

Many counts were recorded for this clonotype. The rearrangement joins TRBV15 to TRBJ2-4; D is undetermined. Trimming took off 4 bases at V and 0 bases at J, with 7 bases between the two ends. CDR3 length: 14 residues. Germline loops: CDR1 LNHNV, CDR2 YYDKDF (reference sequence). The CDR3 protein is CATSTHLAKNIQYF. Written as DNA, the CDR3 is TGTGCCACCAGCACCCACCTAGCCAAAAACATTCAGTACTTC. The whole variable domain, remainder taken from reference TRBV15 and TRBJ2-4, is DAMVIQNPRYQVTQFGKPVTLSCSQTLNHNVMYWYQQKSSQAPKLLFHYYDKDFNNEADTPDNFQSRRPNTSFCFLDIRSPGLGDTAMYLCATSTHLAKNIQYFGAGTRLSVL.

With respect to this clonotype: A much larger clonotype is one base distant, so this may be a read error. This chain links TRBV7-6 with TRBJ2-6; D may be TRBD1 (5 bases). Germline CDR1 and CDR2: SGHVS and FNYEAQ. The CDR3 sequence is 17 residues long. DNA for the CDR3: TGTGCCAGCAGCTTAGGGCTGGTCCACTCTGGGGCCAACTTCCTGACTTTC. Amino acids: CASSLGLVHSGANFLTF.

This clonotype was seen repeatedly, ten times or more. The gene calls are TRBV5-1 and TRBJ1-1, with D possibly TRBD1 on 5 matching bases. Germline V gene data show CDR1 as SGHRS and CDR2 as YFSETQ. CDR3 length equals 16 residues. V gave up 3 bases and J gave up 1 base, with 16 bases separating them. The CDR3 DNA reads TGCGCCAGCAGCTCTCCGCCGGGACGGACGAACACTGAAGCTTTCTTT. Amino acids: CASSSPPGRTNTEAFF.

The sample holds many counts of this clonotype. V usage is TRBV7-8 and J usage is TRBJ1-1; D unclear. The CDR3 length is 13 residues. CDR1 SGHVS and CDR2 FQNEAQ come from the germline V gene. Trimming removed 5 bases at V and 0 bases at J, with 7 bases between. The CDR3 here is CASSADLNTEAFF. The DNA for the CDR3 is TGTGCCAGCAGCGCAGACTTGAACACTGAAGCTTTCTTT.

This clonotype was detected ten times or more. V gene TRBV15 combines with J gene TRBJ2-1, with 10 bases aligning to TRBD2. J was trimmed by 9 bases and V by 0 bases; bases with no gene match: 8. This CDR3 is 16 amino acids long. CDR1 and CDR2 (germline): LNHNV, YYDKDF (reference sequence). The DNA for the CDR3 is TGTGCCACCAGCAGAGATTTAGCGGGAGGATTCGGTGAGCAGTTCTTC. This gives the protein CATSRDLAGGFGEQFF.

The sample holds a few counts of this clonotype. V usage is TRBV19 and J usage is TRBJ1-1; 9 bases fit TRBD1. Per germline, CDR1 LNHDA and CDR2 SQIVND (reference sequence). Trimming cost V 5 bases and J 3 bases; bases outside gene matches: 10. The CDR3 consists of 16 residues. The chain's CDR3 is CASSGTNRGPYTEAFF. DNA of the CDR3: TGTGCCAGTAGTGGAACTAACAGGGGGCCCTACACTGAAGCTTTCTTT.

J is TRBJ2-7 and V is TRBV6-1; D remains ambiguous. The CDR3 runs 14 residues. Germline CDR1 and CDR2: MNHNS and SASEGT. V was clipped by 4 bases and J by 7 bases, with 17 bases between them. The chain's CDR3 is CASSVFHTAEEQYF. CDR3 nucleotides: TGTGCCAGCAGTGTTTTCCACACGGCGGAAGAGCAGTACTTC.

The CDR3 sequence is CASSLLDRDSYEQYF. For the CDR3, the DNA is TGTGCCAGCAGCTTACTGGACAGAGACTCCTACGAGCAGTACTTC. The chain recombines TRBV13 with TRBJ2-7, with D perhaps matching TRBD1 (6 bases). The CDR3 is 15 residues long. V lost 2 bases, J lost 0 bases, and 11 bases lay in between. Germline CDR1 is PRHDT and CDR2 is FYEKMQ (reference sequence). Together with reference TRBV13 and TRBJ2-7, the CDR3 gives the full variable domain: AAGVIQSPRHLIKEKRETATLKCYPIPRHDTVYWYQQGPGQDPQFLISFYEKMQSDKGSIPDRFSAQQFSDYHSELNMSSLELGDSALYFCASSLLDRDSYEQYFGPGTRLTVT.

At least ten counts were recorded for this clonotype. The chain recombines TRBV20-1 with TRBJ2-3; the D gene is possibly TRBD2 (5 bases). Germline V CDR1 and CDR2: DFQATT, SNEGSKA (reference sequence). The CDR3 spans 14 residues. V dropped 3 bases and J dropped 2 bases, with 12 bases sitting between them. CDR3 DNA sequence: TGCAGTGCTAGCCGCGGAGGAGCCACAGATACGCAGTATTTT. It codes for CSASRGGATDTQYF.